This TCR beta chain emerged from a study of blood T cell repertoires in COVID-19. TCRdb keeps only in-frame clones here, not all; method: immunoSEQ multiplex PCR. The repertoire holds fewer than 250,000 clones, with more than 75% as singletons. The origin of this receptor is a human donor in a cohort sampled during active COVID-19. What was sequenced was peripheral blood.

The CDR3 nucleotides read TGTGCCAGCAGGCACATGGGGGGGGCGCGGAACACTGAAGCTTTCTTT. This gives the protein CASRHMGGARNTEAFF. The chain couples TRBV19 to TRBJ1-1; D might be TRBD1 (6 bases). The germline CDR1 and CDR2 sequences are LNHDA and SQIVND (reference sequence). This CDR3 is 16 amino acids long. The ends were cut back, 9 bases at V and 1 base at J, with 21 bases in the middle.